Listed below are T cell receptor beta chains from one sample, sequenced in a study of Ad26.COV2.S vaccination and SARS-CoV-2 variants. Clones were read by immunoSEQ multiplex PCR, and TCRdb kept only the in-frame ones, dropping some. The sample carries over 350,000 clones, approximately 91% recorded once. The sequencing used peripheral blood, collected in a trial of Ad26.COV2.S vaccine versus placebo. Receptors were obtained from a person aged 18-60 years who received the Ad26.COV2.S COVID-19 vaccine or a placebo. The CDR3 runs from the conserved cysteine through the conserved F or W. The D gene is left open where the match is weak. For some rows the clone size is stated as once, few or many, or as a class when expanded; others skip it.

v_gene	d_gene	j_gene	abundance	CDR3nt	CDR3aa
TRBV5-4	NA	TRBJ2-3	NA	TGTGCCAGCAGCTTGCTTGGCGGGGGCAGCACAGATACGCAGTATTTT	CASSLLGGGSTDTQYF
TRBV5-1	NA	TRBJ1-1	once	TGCGCCAGCAGCGTCTCGGCCGGGGTGAACACTGAAGCTTTCTTT	CASSVSAGVNTEAFF
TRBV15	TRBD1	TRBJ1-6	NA	TGTGCCACCAGCCGCTCGACAGGGGACAATTCACCCCTCCACTTT	CATSRSTGDNSPLHF
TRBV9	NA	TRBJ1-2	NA	TGTGCCAGCAGCGTAGCGGGGACCGGGGGGCAGGAGTTCTATGGCTACACCTTC	CASSVAGTGGQEFYGYTF
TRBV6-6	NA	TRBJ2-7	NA	TGTGCCAGCAGTTACACGGATGGGGGTGACGAGCAGTACTTC	CASSYTDGGDEQYF
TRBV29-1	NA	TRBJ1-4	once	TGCAGCGTGAACACCATCGGGTTTGAAAAACTGTTTTTT	CSVNTIGFEKLFF
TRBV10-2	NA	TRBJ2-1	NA	TGCGCCAGCGACCCACAGGGAAGACGATACAATGAGCAGTTCTTC	CASDPQGRRYNEQFF
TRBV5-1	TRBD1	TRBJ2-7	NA	TGCGCCAGCAGCTTGGCTGGTGGGACAGGGTCGTACGAGCAGTACTTC	CASSLAGGTGSYEQYF
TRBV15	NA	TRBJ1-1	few	TGTGCCACCAGCAGAGAGGTCGACAGTATGAACACTGAAGCTTTCTTT	CATSREVDSMNTEAFF
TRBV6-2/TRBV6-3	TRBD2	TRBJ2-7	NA	TGTGCCAGCAGTTGGGGGCCGGGACTAGCGGGGTTCGAGCAGTACTTC	CASSWGPGLAGFEQYF
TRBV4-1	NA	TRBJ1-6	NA	TGCGCCAGCAGCCAACGTTTTGGCCCTAATTCACCCCTCCACTTT	CASSQRFGPNSPLHF
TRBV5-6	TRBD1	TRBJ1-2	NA	TGTGCCAGCAGCTTGACACAGGGGAGCGGCTACACCTTC	CASSLTQGSGYTF
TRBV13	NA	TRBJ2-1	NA	TGTGCCAGCAGCTTAGAGATAGACAATGAGCAGTTCTTC	CASSLEIDNEQFF
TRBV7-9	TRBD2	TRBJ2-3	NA	TGTGCCAGCAGCCTAGGCGGGGGATACACAGATACGCAGTATTTT	CASSLGGGYTDTQYF
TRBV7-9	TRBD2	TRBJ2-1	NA	TGTGCCAGCAGCTTAGGCGGGGGTCCTAATAATGAGCAGTTCTTC	CASSLGGGPNNEQFF
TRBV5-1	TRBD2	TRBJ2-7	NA	TGCGCCAGCAGCCCAACCGAGCGGGGGCCGACCTACGAGCAGTACTTC	CASSPTERGPTYEQYF
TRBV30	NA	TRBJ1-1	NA	TGTGCCTGGAGGCCGAGGACCCTGGGCACTGAAGCTTTCTTT	CAWRPRTLGTEAFF
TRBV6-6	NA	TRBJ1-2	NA	TGTGCCAGCAGTTACCTGGGACTGGGGATCGGCGGCTACACCTTC	CASSYLGLGIGGYTF
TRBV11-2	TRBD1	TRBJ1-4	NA	TGTGCCAGCAGCCTCCTGGGACAGGGTGGAGAAAAACTGTTTTTT	CASSLLGQGGEKLFF
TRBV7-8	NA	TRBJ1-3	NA	TGTGCCAGCTGCTACGGTCAGCCCTCTGGAAACACCATATATTTT	CASCYGQPSGNTIYF
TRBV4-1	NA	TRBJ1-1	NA	TGCGCCAGCAGACGACAGGCCGGCACTGAAGCTTTCTTT	CASRRQAGTEAFF
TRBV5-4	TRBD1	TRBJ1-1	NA	TGTGCCAGCAGCTTAGGGGGGAAGGGGGCAAAGGAAGCTTTCTTT	CASSLGGKGAKEAFF
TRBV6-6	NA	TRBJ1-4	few	TGTGCCAGCAGTTACCCACAGCACAATGAAAAACTGTTTTTT	CASSYPQHNEKLFF